This TCR beta chain was captured in a study of OX40 agonist ivuxolimab in advanced cancers. This clone was detected once. Here immunoSEQ multiplex PCR was the method, and the copy in TCRdb shows in-frame clones only, minus some. The sample has approximately 81,000 clones, around 93% seen once; the top ten hold roughly 13%. The CDR3 extends over 13 amino acids. Germline V gene lookup returns CDR1 MNHEY and CDR2 SMNVEV (reference sequence). V lost 4 bases to trimming and J lost 5 bases, with 11 bases between them. The V call is TRBV27, the J call TRBJ1-1; D ambiguous. The sample in question was CD4+ or CD8+ T cells sorted from blood, obtained in a trial of the OX40 agonist ivuxolimab. This clonotype originated in an adult with an advanced solid tumor such as melanoma, head and neck, liver or kidney cancer. CDR3 in DNA: TGTGCCAGCAGTTCTAACTTAGGGACTGAAGCTTTCTTT. Amino acid sequence: CASSSNLGTEAFF.